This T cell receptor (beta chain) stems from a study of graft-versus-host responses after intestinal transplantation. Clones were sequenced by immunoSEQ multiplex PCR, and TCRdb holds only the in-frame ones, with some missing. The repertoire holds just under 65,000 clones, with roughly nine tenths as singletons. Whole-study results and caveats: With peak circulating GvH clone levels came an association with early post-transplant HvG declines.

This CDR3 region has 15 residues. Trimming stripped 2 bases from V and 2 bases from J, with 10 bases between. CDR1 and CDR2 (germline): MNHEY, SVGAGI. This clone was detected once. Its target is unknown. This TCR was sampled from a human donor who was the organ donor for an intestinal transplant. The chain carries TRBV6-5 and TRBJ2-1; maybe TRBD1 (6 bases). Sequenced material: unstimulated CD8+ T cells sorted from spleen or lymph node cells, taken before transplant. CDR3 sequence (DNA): TGTGCCAGCAGTTACGCGGACAGAGCCTACAATGAGCAGTTCTTC. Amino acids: CASSYADRAYNEQFF.